A single sample gave rise to the 9 T cell receptor beta chains below, sequenced in a study of immune heterogeneity within non-small cell lung tumors. With 32 V and 13 J primers, multiplex PCR amplified the TCR beta CDR3. TCRdb reprocessed the multiplex PCR reads via MiXCR and lists one record per CDR3 protein. The table shows some 31,000 distinct CDR3 sequences, with around 28% occurring only once. Genomic DNA extracted from bulk tumor tissue served as template. A total of around 590 ng was used per sample. During surgery, each primary tumor gave multiple biopsies spaced as far apart as possible. Before undergoing curative surgery, patients had newly diagnosed non-small cell lung cancer that was untreated. The sequencing input was lung tumor tissue. The receptors derive from a man aged 35 to 55 with non-small cell lung cancer.

As concerns this clonotype: This clone may be a read error of a much larger clone one base away. The chain couples TRBV30 to TRBJ2-2; D gene uncertain. The CDR3 spans 13 residues. The germline V gene has CDR1 GTSNPN and CDR2 SVGIG (reference sequence). Here the CDR3 DNA reads TGTGCCTGGAGTAATTTGGGCACCGTGGAGCTGTTTTTT. Its protein is CAWSNLGTVELFF.

The chain employs TRBV3-1 and TRBJ2-2; D gene ambiguous. The CDR3 runs to 16 residues. Germline V CDR1 and CDR2: LGHDT, YNNKEL (reference sequence). Trimming pared 10 bases from V and 6 bases from J, leaving 24 bases between. The CDR3, as DNA: TGTGCCACACCGCTCAAGGGAAAGGGCGGCTCCGGGGAGCTGTTTTTT. As protein: CATPLKGKGGSGELFF.

This clonotype showed up many times. CDR3 sequence: CASSMTSSTDTQYF. CDR3 bases: TGTGCCAGTAGTATGACTAGCAGCACAGATACGCAGTATTTT. This rearrangement joins TRBV19 to TRBJ2-3; 7 nucleotides align to TRBD2. V lost 3 bases and J lost 0; bases outside the gene matches: 0. Germline V gene sequence: CDR1 LNHDA, CDR2 SQIVND (reference sequence). The CDR3 length is 14 residues.

With respect to this clonotype: Given a much more abundant clone one base away, this may be a read error. Written as DNA, the CDR3 is TGTGCCAGCAGCTTTTTCGGGGGCAGGATGAACACTCAAGCTTTCTTT. Its translation: CASSFFGGRMNTQAFF. This chain connects TRBV13 to TRBJ1-1; D possibly corresponds to TRBD1 (6 bases). CDR3 size: 16 residues. Germline V gene data show CDR1 as PRHDT and CDR2 as FYEKMQ (reference sequence).

The rearrangement links TRBV20-1 to TRBJ2-4; D is tentatively TRBD1 or TRBD2 (6 bases each). The CDR3 runs to 14 residues. CDR1 is DFQATT and CDR2 is SNEGSKA in the germline V gene (reference sequence). Between the trimmed V and J ends, which lost 1 base and 3 bases, there was a span of 10 bases. This CDR3 reads CSARGEDSKNIQYF. The DNA for the CDR3 is TGCAGTGCTAGAGGGGAGGACAGCAAAAACATTCAGTACTTC.

The gene calls are TRBV25-1 and TRBJ1-1; 8 nucleotides match TRBD1. The V gene end was trimmed by 8 bases and the J gene end by 2 bases; junction bases not matched to a gene: 1. This CDR3 spans 12 amino acids. Per germline, CDR1 MGHDK and CDR2 SYGVNS. CDR3: CASGQGNTEAFF. DNA of the CDR3: TGTGCCAGCGGACAGGGAAACACTGAAGCTTTCTTT.

This clonotype was seen at least ten times. V and J are TRBV30 and TRBJ1-5; D perhaps matches TRBD1 (5 bases). Between the trimmed V and J ends, which lost 2 bases and 15 bases, there was a span of 20 bases. The CDR3 has 13 residues. The germline gives CDR1 GTSNPN, CDR2 SVGIG (reference sequence). The CDR3 sequence: CAWSLPREGPRHF. The CDR3 DNA is TGTGCCTGGAGTCTACCGCGAGAGGGGCCCAGGCATTTT.

The table lists this clonotype with many counts. The rearrangement joins TRBV19 to TRBJ1-3; D unclear. V shed 4 bases and J shed 0 bases, with 4 bases lying between them. The CDR3 contains 13 residues. Germline CDR1 reads LNHDA; CDR2 reads SQIVND (reference sequence). The CDR3 DNA sequence: TGTGCCAGTAGTACCACCTCTGGAAACACCATATATTTT. This encodes CASSTTSGNTIYF.

As regards this clonotype: One junction end disagrees with the germline gene, perhaps due to a read error. The V gene is TRBV28, the J gene TRBJ2-5, with 8 bases that match TRBD1. CDR1 MDHEN and CDR2 SYDVKM come from the germline V gene. This CDR3 contains 13 residues. CDR3 in amino acids: CASRTGTQETQYF. The CDR3 DNA is TGTGCCAGCCGGACAGGGACACAAGAGACCCAGTACTTT.